The next 24 T cell receptor beta chains were all read from a single sample in a study of T-cell memory formation after mild COVID-19 (dated by TCRdb to the early 2020s). Receptor amplification or capture employed 5' RACE. Sequenced using an Illumina NovaSeq 6000. Through fastp at Q25 and MiXCR, TCRdb rebuilt clones from the public reads, retaining in-frame beta chains. Here each entry gathers all rows of one CDR3 protein and keeps the most common genes and DNA. In this sample the table shows about 600,000 distinct CDR3 sequences, approximately 21% of which occur a single time. Together, the top ten hold 7.5% to 9.5% of the sample. The sequenced material came from PBMCs or a T cell subset sorted from them (not recorded which). The receptor source for this set is an adult woman who had mild COVID-19 (a few samples of this study predate the infection). The sample titles of this study are shuffled in the database, so cell type and time point are left out; the donor was told from shared clones.

This clonotype has just a few counts. This chain joins TRBV18 and TRBJ2-4; D might be TRBD2 (6 bases). Germline V gene sequence: CDR1 KGHSH, CDR2 LQKENI. CDR3 length: 14 amino acids. Between the trimmed V and J ends, which lost 3 bases and 7 bases, there was a span of 13 bases. CDR3 region: CASSPVGGRNIQYF. In DNA form, the CDR3 reads TGTGCCAGCTCACCGGTGGGGGGACGGAACATTCAGTACTTC.

This clonotype was counted ten times or more. The J gene is TRBJ2-1, the V gene TRBV20-1, with D unresolved. Trimming removed 6 bases at V and 0 bases at J, with 9 bases between. Germline CDR1 and CDR2: DFQATT and SNEGSKA (reference sequence). The CDR3 has 13 amino acids. The CDR3: CSAHPSSYNEQFF. The CDR3 DNA reads TGCAGTGCCCACCCTTCCTCCTACAATGAGCAGTTCTTC.

V is TRBV20-1 and J is TRBJ2-2, with a possible D match to TRBD2 (6 bases). V dropped 2 bases and J dropped 7 bases, with 17 bases sitting between them. Germline V gene lookup returns CDR1 DFQATT and CDR2 SNEGSKA (reference sequence). This CDR3 region has 15 residues. CDR3 sequence: CSARRTGVRGGELFF. In nucleotides, the CDR3 is TGCAGTGCTAGAAGGACGGGGGTGCGGGGCGGGGAGCTGTTTTTT.

This chain uses TRBV20-1 with TRBJ2-7, with TRBD2 matching 8 bases. This CDR3 is 15 amino acids long. CDR1 is DFQATT, CDR2 SNEGSKA, per germline (reference sequence). V lost 3 bases, J lost 1 base, and 8 bases stayed unmatched. CDR3 amino acids: CSASRTSGVSYEQYF. CDR3 coding DNA: TGCAGTGCTAGTCGAACTAGCGGAGTGTCCTACGAGCAGTACTTC.

The chain uses TRBV6-5 and TRBJ1-2; TRBD1 matches 7 bases. Germline V gene sequence: CDR1 MNHEY, CDR2 SVGAGI. V shed 0 bases and J 4 bases; nucleotides not matched to a gene: 2. This CDR3 is built from 14 residues. For the CDR3, the DNA is TGTGCCAGCAGTTACTCCACAGGGGCCTATGGCTACACCTTC. Encoded protein: CASSYSTGAYGYTF.

The chain couples TRBV5-1 to TRBJ2-5; 10 bases are a match to TRBD2. The germline V gene has CDR1 SGHRS and CDR2 YFSETQ. This CDR3 comprises 16 residues. J gave up 0 bases and V 4 bases, and 6 bases lay outside the gene matches. The CDR3 reads CASSGAGLAYQETQYF. The CDR3 DNA follows: TGCGCCAGCAGCGGAGCGGGACTAGCGTACCAAGAGACCCAGTACTTC.

The V call is TRBV19, the J call TRBJ2-1, with 9 bases matching TRBD1. The CDR3 length is 13 residues. The germline CDR1 and CDR2 sequences are LNHDA and SQIVND (reference sequence). J was trimmed by 12 bases and V by 5 bases; bases with no gene match: 8. The CDR3: CASSVGQGPGQFF. The CDR3 bases are TGTGCCAGTAGTGTAGGACAGGGGCCGGGGCAGTTCTTC.

The J gene is TRBJ1-5, the V gene TRBV28; 7 bases match TRBD1. V trimming: 3 bases; J trimming: 6 bases; junction bases outside the gene matches: 11. Germline values: CDR1 MDHEN, CDR2 SYDVKM. The CDR3 extends over 16 amino acids. This CDR3 reads CASSLTGQGPGQPQHF. In DNA, the CDR3 is TGTGCCAGCAGTTTGACAGGGCAGGGCCCCGGTCAGCCCCAGCATTTT.

This clonotype was seen a few times. The V and J genes are TRBV6-5 and TRBJ2-7; 7 bases agree with TRBD1. Germline values: CDR1 MNHEY, CDR2 SVGAGI. The V segment lost 4 bases and the J segment 5 bases; nucleotides outside the gene matches: 5. This CDR3 is 13 amino acids long. The CDR3 protein is CASSFVQGNEQYF. The CDR3 DNA reads as TGTGCCAGCAGTTTTGTACAGGGGAACGAGCAGTACTTC.

The sample holds a few counts of this clonotype. J is TRBJ2-7 and V is TRBV24-1; TRBD1 might be the D (6 bases). CDR3 length equals 15 residues. Germline loops: CDR1 KGHDR, CDR2 SFDVKD. The V gene lost 2 bases and the J gene lost 3 bases, with 13 bases spanning the gap. In DNA form, the CDR3 reads TGTGCCACCAGTGATTCCCACAGGGTGGACTACGAGCAGTACTTC. Amino acid sequence: CATSDSHRVDYEQYF.

This clonotype was seen at least ten times. The V call is TRBV12-3 or TRBV12-4, the J call TRBJ2-1, with no clear D. This CDR3 is built from 14 residues. The germline V and J ends were trimmed by 3 bases and 5 bases, with 11 bases remaining between them. CDR3 coding DNA: TGTGCCAGCAGTTTTCGGCAAGCCCACAATGAGCAGTTCTTC. It specifies CASSFRQAHNEQFF.

This clonotype was observed a handful of times. The V and J genes are TRBV28 and TRBJ1-3; D is unclear. V dropped 4 bases and J dropped 9 bases, with 25 bases sitting between them. Germline lookup yields CDR1 MDHEN and CDR2 SYDVKM. The CDR3 is 17 amino acids. The DNA for the CDR3 is TGTGCCAGCAGTTCGGGCGAGTCAGCTTTTGCTCGGGGCACCATATATTTT. This gives the protein CASSSGESAFARGTIYF.

The rearrangement uses TRBV20-1 and TRBJ2-3, with 7 bases aligning to TRBD2. This CDR3 is 18 amino acids long. Trimming cost V 1 base and J 0 bases; bases outside gene matches: 13. The germline V gene encodes CDR1 DFQATT and CDR2 SNEGSKA (reference sequence). DNA of the CDR3: TGCAGTGCTAGAGTTCCGAGCGGGGCGAGGATCAGCACAGATACGCAGTATTTT. It translates to CSARVPSGARISTDTQYF.

The V gene is TRBV7-6, the J gene TRBJ2-7; the D is unclear. V was cut by 1 base and J by 0 bases, with 7 bases left in between. Germline assignment: CDR1 SGHVS and CDR2 FNYEAQ. The CDR3 has 14 amino acids. The CDR3 region has the DNA TGTGCCAGCAGCTTAGAAACGGACTCCTACGAGCAGTACTTC. Residues: CASSLETDSYEQYF.

In its sample, this clonotype was seen a few times. The rearrangement uses TRBV12-3 or TRBV12-4 and TRBJ2-1; either TRBD1 or TRBD2 may fit D (7 bases each). V shed 8 bases and J shed 6 bases, with 17 bases lying between them. The CDR3 runs 14 residues. The CDR3 DNA is TGTGCCAGCGGGCAGGGGGGGAGGGGCAATGAGCAGTTCTTC. This encodes CASGQGGRGNEQFF.

This clonotype was counted a few times. The V gene is TRBV11-3, the J gene TRBJ2-4, with D maybe TRBD1 (7 bases). Trimming pared 4 bases from V and 7 bases from J, leaving 17 bases between. CDR3 length: 15 residues. Germline CDR1 and CDR2: SGHNT and YENEEA. Here the CDR3 reads CASSSAQGGTNIQYF. The CDR3 nucleotides read TGTGCCAGCAGCTCAGCTCAGGGGGGAACGAACATTCAGTACTTC.

The rearrangement links TRBV5-1 to TRBJ2-1; 14 bases are a match to TRBD2. CDR1 SGHRS and CDR2 YFSETQ come from the germline V gene. V gave up 5 bases and J gave up 8 bases; unmatched junction bases: 6. The CDR3 extends over 15 amino acids. CDR3 nucleotides: TGCGCCAGCAGGTACGGGACTAGCGGGAGTGATGAGCAGTTCTTC. It encodes CASRYGTSGSDEQFF.

This clonotype was detected once. V and J are TRBV6-5 and TRBJ2-7; the match to TRBD1 covers 7 bases. From germline, CDR1 is MNHEY and CDR2 SVGAGI. This CDR3 has 15 amino acids. The ends lost 4 bases at V and 3 bases at J; junction bases unmatched: 9. In DNA, the CDR3 is TGTGCCAGCAGTTCCTTCCCGGGACAGCTCTACGAGCAGTACTTC. Translation: CASSSFPGQLYEQYF.

CDR3 sequence: CASASIGSENIQYF. DNA of the CDR3: TGTGCTAGTGCCTCCATCGGAAGTGAAAACATTCAGTACTTC. The rearrangement links TRBV12-5 to TRBJ2-4, with unresolved D. Deletions cut 7 bases from V and 5 bases from J, with 15 bases between. CDR3 length: 14 residues. Germline CDR1 reads LGHNT; CDR2 reads FRNRAP.

This clonotype has just a few counts. The chain recombines TRBV15 with TRBJ1-1; D might be TRBD1 (5 bases). From germline, CDR1 is LNHNV and CDR2 YYDKDF (reference sequence). The CDR3 extends over 19 amino acids. V gave up 0 bases and J gave up 6 bases, with 26 bases separating them. The CDR3 loop reads CATSREGPGQGRVSPEAFF. CDR3 in DNA: TGTGCCACCAGCAGAGAGGGCCCCGGGCAGGGCAGGGTATCACCTGAAGCTTTCTTT.

This chain links TRBV11-1 with TRBJ1-2; possibly TRBD1 for D (5 bases). Looked up from germline, CDR1 is SGHAT and CDR2 is FQDESV (reference sequence). The V end lost 4 bases, the J end lost 6 bases, and 18 bases lay between the germline ends. This CDR3 has 15 residues. The CDR3 region is CASSSPEGRYDGYTF. In DNA form, the CDR3 reads TGTGCCAGCAGCTCACCAGAGGGGCGGTATGATGGCTACACCTTC. Using reference TRBV11-1 and TRBJ1-2 for the parts outside the CDR3, the full variable domain is EAEVAQSPRYKITEKSQAVAFWCDPISGHATLYWYRQILGQGPELLVQFQDESVVDDSQLPKDRFSAERLKGVDSTLKIQPAELGDSAMYLCASSSPEGRYDGYTFGSGTRLTVV.

Only a few counts were recorded for this clonotype. The chain employs TRBV11-2 and TRBJ2-5; 12 nucleotides line up with TRBD2. Germline lookup yields CDR1 SGHAT and CDR2 FQNNGV. V lost 1 base, J lost 5 bases, and 5 bases stayed unmatched. The CDR3 length is 16 residues. The CDR3 is CASSLGTSGITETQYF. In nucleotides, the CDR3 is TGTGCCAGCAGCTTAGGGACTAGCGGGATTACCGAGACCCAGTACTTC.

The chain recombines TRBV5-6 with TRBJ1-2; unclear D gene. The V end was cut by 1 base, the J end by 2 bases, with 18 bases between. The CDR3 extends over 17 amino acids. Germline V gene lookup returns CDR1 SGHDT and CDR2 YYEEEE. The CDR3 here is CASSLLWSSEANYGYTF. The CDR3 region has the DNA TGTGCCAGCAGCTTGTTATGGTCAAGCGAGGCCAACTATGGCTACACCTTC.

The rearrangement links TRBV7-6 to TRBJ2-1, with TRBD1 identical over 9 bases. V gave up 5 bases and J gave up 8 bases; unmatched junction bases: 10. The CDR3 is made up of 15 amino acids. Per germline, CDR1 SGHVS and CDR2 FNYEAQ. Here the CDR3 reads CASSITPGQGDEQFF. CDR3 DNA: TGTGCCAGCAGCATCACTCCGGGACAGGGCGATGAGCAGTTCTTC.